What follows are 24 T cell receptor beta chains derived from one specimen sequenced in a study of control samples from healthy donors and cancer patients. TCRdb keeps only in-frame clones here, not all; method: immunoSEQ multiplex PCR. Here the sample spans almost 90,000 clones, about 89% being singletons. Sequenced: blood. The receptors derive from a man aged 25-45 years in good health.

This chain joins TRBV5-5 and TRBJ2-1; D possibly matches TRBD1 or TRBD2 (5 bases each). The V gene lost 6 bases and the J gene lost 2 bases, with 15 bases spanning the gap. Germline V gene lookup returns CDR1 SGHKS and CDR2 YYEKEE (reference sequence). The CDR3 runs 15 residues. The CDR3 reads CASNPVGVAYNEQFF. CDR3 coding DNA: TGTGCCAGCAACCCGGTGGGGGTCGCCTACAATGAGCAGTTCTTC.

The chain couples TRBV11-2 to TRBJ2-3; possibly TRBD2 for D (7 bases). Germline loops: CDR1 SGHAT, CDR2 FQNNGV. The CDR3 extends over 16 amino acids. V gave up 5 bases and J gave up 2 bases, with 17 bases separating them. CDR3 coding DNA: TGTGCCAGCAGCACCCTAAGGGGGGGGGTCACAGATACGCAGTATTTT. Translating gives CASSTLRGGVTDTQYF.

The chain recombines TRBV13 with TRBJ2-3; the D is unclear. V lost 6 bases to trimming and J lost 0 bases, with 16 bases between them. CDR3 size: 16 residues. Germline V gene data show CDR1 as PRHDT and CDR2 as FYEKMQ (reference sequence). The CDR3 loop is CASSNRATASTDTQYF. Written as DNA, the CDR3 is TGTGCCAGCAGTAATAGGGCCACAGCAAGCACAGATACGCAGTATTTT.

Comments on this clone: The sample holds other DNA sequences that translate to the same CDR3. This chain links TRBV2 with TRBJ2-1, with a tentative D call TRBD2 (6 bases). Looked up from germline, CDR1 is SNHLY and CDR2 is FYNNEI. Trimming shortened V by 8 bases and J by 13 bases, and 21 bases separated the two germline ends. The CDR3 runs 13 residues. The CDR3 here is CASRRLGHAEQFF. For the CDR3, the DNA is TGTGCCAGCCGCCGACTAGGGCATGCTGAACAGTTCTTC.

V usage is TRBV7-9 and J usage is TRBJ2-5, with 7 bases fitting TRBD1. Germline trimming cut 6 bases from V and 1 base from J; bases unmatched to any gene: 5. The CDR3 contains 14 residues. CDR1 and CDR2 (germline): SEHNR, FQNEAQ (reference sequence). CDR3 loop: CASRPDRVQETQYF. The CDR3 bases are TGTGCCAGCAGACCCGACAGGGTCCAAGAGACCCAGTACTTC.

CDR3 coding DNA: TGTGCCAGCAGCCTGGACCTTTTTTATGGCTACACCTTC. Translating gives CASSLDLFYGYTF. This rearrangement joins TRBV12-3 or TRBV12-4 to TRBJ1-2; D is unresolved. V lost 6 bases and J lost 5, with 13 bases in between. The CDR3 loop spans 13 amino acids.

The genes are TRBV24-1 and TRBJ2-5; 11 nucleotides line up with TRBD1. Germline V gene data show CDR1 as KGHDR and CDR2 as SFDVKD. CDR3 size: 17 residues. V lost 5 bases to trimming and J lost 0 bases; unmatched junction nucleotides: 7. CDR3 DNA: TGTGCCACCAGTGTCGCTCCGGGACAGGGGGACCAAGAGACCCAGTACTTC. It specifies CATSVAPGQGDQETQYF.

J is TRBJ1-4 and V is TRBV21-1. TRBV21-1 is a documented pseudogene. This CDR3 comprises 15 residues. The CDR3: CASSKYGLISEKLFF. CDR3 sequence (DNA): TGTGCCAGCAGCAAATACGGACTGATTTCGGAAAAACTGTTTTTT.

To note about this clone: Distinct nucleotide sequences in the sample also encode this CDR3. The chain couples TRBV7-6 to TRBJ2-2; 10 bases match TRBD2. Losses at the gene ends were 1 base for V and 3 bases for J; bases not matched to a gene: 5. This CDR3 has 17 amino acids. Germline CDR1 SGHVS, CDR2 FNYEAQ. The CDR3 DNA reads TGTGCCAGCAGCTTAGGTCCTAGCGGGGGACACACCGGGGAGCTGTTTTTT. This codes for CASSLGPSGGHTGELFF.

V and J are TRBV6-5 and TRBJ2-3, with a possible D match to TRBD2 (5 bases). Germline V gene data show CDR1 as MNHEY and CDR2 as SVGAGI. CDR3 size: 15 residues. The V gene lost 0 bases and the J gene lost 5 bases, with 12 bases spanning the gap. The CDR3 nucleotides are TGTGCCAGCAGTTACTCGGACTGGGGAGAAGATACGCAGTATTTT. Translating gives CASSYSDWGEDTQYF.

The chain is built from TRBV23-1 and TRBJ2-7, with D perhaps TRBD1 or TRBD2 (5 bases each). TRBV23-1 is filed as an ORF, its function uncertain. V gave up 2 bases and J gave up 6 bases, with 20 bases separating them. The CDR3 totals 16 residues. CDR3 amino acids: CASSQVGLGVLCEQYV. Here the CDR3 DNA reads TGCGCCAGCAGTCAAGTGGGGTTGGGGGTCCTCTGCGAGCAGTACGTC.

The genes are TRBV5-8 and TRBJ1-3; D remains unclear. The CDR3 is 16 residues long. V was clipped by 4 bases and J by 0 bases, with 14 bases between them. The germline V gene encodes CDR1 SGHTS and CDR2 YDEGEE. The CDR3 DNA is TGTGCCAGCAGCAGAGCCATCGGGTTCTCTGGAAACACCATATATTTT. Encoded protein: CASSRAIGFSGNTIYF.

The CDR3 is CASFGVALNEQFF. In DNA, the CDR3 is TGTGCCAGCTTCGGGGTAGCGCTCAATGAGCAGTTCTTC. The chain couples TRBV28 to TRBJ2-1; D is perhaps TRBD2 (5 bases). The CDR3 is 13 amino acids. The V gene lost 8 bases and the J gene lost 6 bases, with 14 bases spanning the gap. CDR1 and CDR2 (germline): MDHEN, SYDVKM. Variable domain in full (rest from reference TRBV28 and TRBJ2-1): DVKVTQSSRYLVKRTGEKVFLECVQDMDHENMFWYRQDPGLGLRLIYFSYDVKMKEKGDIPEGYSVSREKKERFSLILESASTNQTSMYLCASFGVALNEQFFGPGTRLTVL.

The rearrangement uses TRBV27 and TRBJ1-4; D is unresolved. V lost 1 base and J lost 8, with 11 bases in between. The CDR3 consists of 14 residues. The V gene's germline CDR1 is MNHEY and CDR2 SMNVEV (reference sequence). CDR3 nucleotides: TGTGCCAGCAGTTTATTGGGAAGTGGCGAAAAACTGTTTTTT. It is translated as CASSLLGSGEKLFF.

Comment on this clone: Different DNA sequences within this sample yield the same CDR3. The chain employs TRBV7-2 and TRBJ2-5; the D gene is possibly TRBD2 (5 bases). The length of the CDR3 is 13 residues. In germline, CDR1 is SGHTA, CDR2 FQGNSA. The V end was cut by 3 bases, the J end by 5 bases, with 10 bases between. The CDR3 region has the DNA TGTGCCAGCAGCTTGACCGGGGAGGAGACCCAGTACTTC. The encoded protein is CASSLTGEETQYF. Full variable domain (remainder filled in from reference TRBV7-2 and TRBJ2-5): GAGVSQSPSNKVTEKGKDVELRCDPISGHTALYWYRQSLGQGLEFLIYFQGNSAPDKSGLPSDRFSAERTGGSVSTLTIQRTQQEDSAVYLCASSLTGEETQYFGPGTRLLVL.

The CDR3 reads CASSSSGTDYKEAFF. In DNA form, the CDR3 reads TGTGCCAGCAGCTCTTCCGGGACGGATTATAAAGAAGCTTTCTTT. This sequence joins TRBV7-9 and TRBJ1-1; a possible D gene is TRBD1 (5 bases). CDR3 length: 15 residues. Germline V gene lookup returns CDR1 SEHNR and CDR2 FQNEAQ (reference sequence). Between the trimmed V and J ends, which lost 4 bases and 8 bases, there was a span of 20 bases.

The chain has TRBV7-2 and TRBJ1-1, with 7 bases identical to TRBD1. V lost 0 bases and J lost 7; bases outside the gene matches: 8. Germline CDR1 SGHTA, CDR2 FQGNSA. This CDR3 has 15 amino acids. CDR3 sequence reads: CASSLAPGQTFEAFF. The CDR3 coding sequence is TGTGCCAGCAGCTTAGCTCCGGGACAGACTTTTGAAGCTTTCTTT.

This clone was counted a single time. The V call is TRBV30, the J call TRBJ2-2; D not certain. This CDR3 has 12 amino acids. The V gene's germline CDR1 is GTSNPN and CDR2 SVGIG (reference sequence). V was trimmed by 3 bases and J by 7 bases, leaving 9 bases between them. In DNA form, the CDR3 reads TGTGCCTGGAGCGATGGCTACGGGGAGCTGTTTTTT. Amino acid sequence: CAWSDGYGELFF.

Note on this clone: The sample contains more than one DNA sequence encoding this CDR3. The CDR3 region has the DNA TGTGCCAGCAGCCCGGGACTAGCCACAGATACGCAGTATTTT. Translated, it gives CASSPGLATDTQYF. This sequence joins TRBV7-2 and TRBJ2-3, with 9 bases identical to TRBD2. The V gene end was trimmed by 5 bases and the J gene end by 2 bases; junction bases not matched to a gene: 2. The CDR3 extends over 14 amino acids. Per germline, CDR1 SGHTA and CDR2 FQGNSA.

This clone was found many times. The V call is TRBV7-2, the J call TRBJ2-6, with D perhaps being TRBD1 or TRBD2 (7 bases each). Trimming left V 5 bases short and J 2 bases short, with 19 bases between. CDR1 is SGHTA, CDR2 FQGNSA, per germline. The CDR3 totals 18 residues. DNA of the CDR3: TGTGCCAGCAGCGGTGACAGGGAGGGATTCGCTGGGGCCAACGTCCTGACTTTC. Its translation is CASSGDREGFAGANVLTF. The variable domain in full, completed from reference TRBV7-2 and TRBJ2-6, reads GAGVSQSPSNKVTEKGKDVELRCDPISGHTALYWYRQSLGQGLEFLIYFQGNSAPDKSGLPSDRFSAERTGGSVSTLTIQRTQQEDSAVYLCASSGDREGFAGANVLTFGAGSRLTVL.

V gene TRBV23-1 combines with J gene TRBJ1-6, with D possibly matching TRBD1 (6 bases). TRBV23-1 qualifies as an ORF whose function is uncertain. The CDR3 contains 15 residues. Between the trimmed V and J ends, which lost 1 base and 9 bases, there was a span of 13 bases. In nucleotides, the CDR3 is TGCGCCAGCAGTCAATTGGGGGGCTACGGTTCACCCCTCCACTTT. This gives the protein CASSQLGGYGSPLHF.

The chain has TRBV11-2 and TRBJ1-1, with D perhaps TRBD1 (5 bases). The CDR3 spans 15 residues. With 2 bases removed from V and 1 base from J, the gap between germline ends came to 11 bases. Germline V gene sequence: CDR1 SGHAT, CDR2 FQNNGV. The DNA of the CDR3 is TGTGCCAGCAGCTTAACCGGGACGGGGAACACTGAAGCTTTCTTT. Its protein is CASSLTGTGNTEAFF.

This chain connects TRBV11-1 to TRBJ2-5; no clear D. V dropped 6 bases and J dropped 5 bases, with 7 bases sitting between them. There are 11 residues in the CDR3. Germline loops: CDR1 SGHAT, CDR2 FQDESV (reference sequence). The CDR3 DNA follows: TGTGCCAGCAGTGCTGCGGAGACCCAGTACTTC. This sequence encodes CASSAAETQYF.

CDR3 sequence (DNA): TGTGCCAGCAGCTACGAGGACAGGGGGCCCTACGAGCAGTACTTC. Its protein is CASSYEDRGPYEQYF. The genes are TRBV3-1 (or the pseudogene TRBV3-2) and TRBJ2-7; 11 positions agree with TRBD1. After removal of 5 bases from V and 2 bases from J, the junction contained 5 bases not matched to a gene. The CDR3 length is 15 residues. Germline-derived CDR1 and CDR2 are LGHDT and YNNKEL (reference sequence).